Listed below are T cell receptor beta chains from one sample, sequenced in a study of control samples from healthy donors and cancer patients. Assay used: immunoSEQ multiplex PCR; TCRdb lists only in-frame clones, some missing. The sample lists roughly 450,000 clones, about 93% occurring once. The sequenced sample was PBMCs. The receptors originated from a man aged 35 to 55 with head and neck cancer. Each CDR3 is given with its conserved first and last residue. A D gene is named only where the DNA matches it firmly. Where a row states a size, it is once, few, many or the class of an expanded clone; other rows omit it.

d_call,j_call,clone_size,v_call,cdr3_nt,cdr3_aa
-,TRBJ2-1,-,TRBV6-6,TGTGCCAGCGAAGTCAGAACATACAATGAGCAGTTCTTC,CASEVRTYNEQFF
-,TRBJ1-1,-,TRBV4-1,TGCGCCAGCAGCCGGGGCGAGACGAACACTGAAGCTTTCTTT,CASSRGETNTEAFF
-,TRBJ2-1,-,TRBV3-1/TRBV3-2,TGTGCCAGCAGCCAATTTCGGGGCGTGCGGGGAGTCAATGAGCAGTTCTTC,CASSQFRGVRGVNEQFF
-,TRBJ2-2,-,TRBV7-3,TGTGCCAGCAGCTTAGAGGGGAGGAACACCGGGGAGCTGTTTTTT,CASSLEGRNTGELFF
-,TRBJ1-4,few,TRBV6-2/TRBV6-3,TGTGCCAGCAGTGACGCGGGGGCAACTAATGAAAAACTGTTTTTT,CASSDAGATNEKLFF
-,TRBJ1-1,-,TRBV11-3,TGTGCCAGCAGCTTAGGAAGGGGAAACACTGAAGCTTTCTTT,CASSLGRGNTEAFF
-,TRBJ1-5,-,TRBV4-2,TGTGCCAGCAGCCAACAAGGGGATAGCAATCAGCCCCAGCATTTT,CASSQQGDSNQPQHF
TRBD2,TRBJ2-5,-,TRBV5-1,TGCGCCAGCAGCTATGAGGGAGGGCTCGAGACCCAGTACTTC,CASSYEGGLETQYF
-,TRBJ2-7,-,TRBV5-6,TGTGCCAGCAGCTTGGCGGGGCCCAGCTCCTACGAGCAGTACTTC,CASSLAGPSSYEQYF
-,TRBJ2-7,once,TRBV5-1,TGCGCCAGCAGCCCAGAACAGGGAGGGTCCTACGAGCAGTACTTC,CASSPEQGGSYEQYF
-,TRBJ1-1,-,TRBV13,TGTGCCAGCAGCTCAGACATGACAGGGAACACTGAAGCTTTCTTT,CASSSDMTGNTEAFF
-,TRBJ1-5,-,TRBV7-2,TGTGCCAGCAGCTTATATGATCAAGGGCCGAGCAATCAGCCCCAGCATTTT,CASSLYDQGPSNQPQHF